The 32 T cell receptor beta chains presented below share a single source sample, sequenced in a study of blood T cell repertoires in COVID-19. Libraries were prepared by immunoSEQ multiplex PCR; TCRdb keeps only in-frame clonotypes and omits some of them. The sample contains 180,000 or so clones, approximately 82% of which appear only once. The sample consisted of peripheral blood. These receptors were collected from a human donor with acute or convalescent COVID-19. The donor label of this sample is uncertain.

This clone occurred once. The rearrangement joins TRBV6-5 to TRBJ1-1, with D perhaps TRBD1 (6 bases). Germline loops: CDR1 MNHEY, CDR2 SVGAGI. Trimming removed 4 bases at V and 7 bases at J, with 13 bases between. The CDR3 is 13 residues long. The CDR3 bases are TGTGCCAGCAGTTCACCAGGGGCGAGTGAAGCTTTCTTT. It translates to CASSSPGASEAFF.

This rearrangement joins TRBV5-1 to TRBJ1-5; 8 nucleotides agree with TRBD1. CDR1 SGHRS and CDR2 YFSETQ come from the germline V gene. Trimming removed 1 base from V and 5 bases from J; junction bases left unmatched: 5. The CDR3 is 15 amino acids. The CDR3 DNA reads TGCGCCAGCAGCTTGACAGGGGGAGGCTATCAGCCCCAGCATTTT. Translating it yields CASSLTGGGYQPQHF. Filled out from reference TRBV5-1 and TRBJ1-5, the complete variable domain reads KAGVTQTPRYLIKTRGQQVTLSCSPISGHRSVSWYQQTPGQGLQFLFEYFSETQRNKGNFPGRFSGRQFSNSRSEMNVSTLELGDSALYLCASSLTGGGYQPQHFGDGTRLSIL.

The J gene is TRBJ2-7, the V gene TRBV18; 11 bases agree with TRBD1. CDR3 length: 14 residues. Trimming took 6 bases from V and 3 from J; bases not matched to a gene: 4. Per the germline V gene, CDR1 is KGHSH and CDR2 is LQKENI. The CDR3 sequence: CASSSGTGGYEQYF. CDR3 nucleotides: TGTGCCAGCTCGTCCGGGACAGGGGGCTACGAGCAGTACTTC.

CDR3 sequence (DNA): TGTGCCAGCAGACGACAGGGAGGAGATACGCAGTATTTT. Residues: CASRRQGGDTQYF. The rearrangement uses TRBV6-6 and TRBJ2-3, with D possibly matching TRBD1 (7 bases). The CDR3 length is 13 residues. The germline V gene has CDR1 MNHNY and CDR2 SVGAGI (reference sequence). Between the trimmed V and J ends, which lost 6 bases and 5 bases, there was a span of 12 bases.

V gene TRBV28 combines with J gene TRBJ1-1; D is uncertain. The germline V gene encodes CDR1 MDHEN and CDR2 SYDVKM. The V gene lost 2 bases and the J gene lost 5 bases, with 3 bases spanning the gap. The CDR3 consists of 11 residues. In nucleotides, the CDR3 is TGTGCCAGCAGTTTAGAGACTGAAGCTTTCTTT. Translation gives CASSLETEAFF. Filled out from reference TRBV28 and TRBJ1-1, the complete variable domain reads DVKVTQSSRYLVKRTGEKVFLECVQDMDHENMFWYRQDPGLGLRLIYFSYDVKMKEKGDIPEGYSVSREKKERFSLILESASTNQTSMYLCASSLETEAFFGQGTRLTVV.

The gene calls are TRBV4-1 and TRBJ1-6; 8 nucleotides match TRBD1. The germline V gene has CDR1 MGHRA and CDR2 YSYEKL. The CDR3 totals 15 residues. Germline trimming cut 1 base from V and 6 bases from J; bases unmatched to any gene: 2. The CDR3 here is CASSQGDRGNSPLHF. CDR3 DNA sequence: TGCGCCAGCAGCCAAGGTGACAGGGGTAATTCACCCCTCCACTTT.

The chain uses TRBV6-1 and TRBJ1-5, with TRBD1 matching over 8 bases. Losses at the gene ends were 4 bases for V and 2 bases for J; bases not matched to a gene: 10. This CDR3 has 17 amino acids. The germline CDR1 and CDR2 sequences are MNHNS and SASEGT. In DNA form, the CDR3 reads TGTGCCAGCAGTGCGATGGCCCTGACAGGGGGCAATCAGCCCCAGCATTTT. The encoded protein is CASSAMALTGGNQPQHF.

This chain links TRBV10-3 with TRBJ1-2; the match to TRBD1 covers 9 bases. CDR3 length equals 13 residues. Germline-derived CDR1 and CDR2 are ENHRY and SYGVKD. V gave up 7 bases and J gave up 3 bases; unmatched junction bases: 3. The chain's CDR3 is CAIKGTGYYGYTF. In nucleotides, the CDR3 is TGTGCCATCAAGGGGACAGGGTACTATGGCTACACCTTC.

This chain joins TRBV25-1 and TRBJ2-1, with D possibly matching TRBD2 (5 bases). Germline V CDR1 and CDR2: MGHDK, SYGVNS. V gave up 6 bases and J gave up 3 bases, with 12 bases separating them. This CDR3 is built from 14 residues. The CDR3, as DNA: TGTGCCAGCAGGCCAAACCGGGACTACAATGAGCAGTTCTTC. Its protein is CASRPNRDYNEQFF. Looking up the rest from reference TRBV25-1 and TRBJ2-1 gives the full variable domain: EADIYQTPRYLVIGTGKKITLECSQTMGHDKMYWYQQDPGMELHLIHYSYGVNSTEKGDLSSESTVSRIRTEHFPLTLESARPSHTSQYLCASRPNRDYNEQFFGPGTRLTVL.

This chain connects TRBV28 to TRBJ2-5, with D tentatively TRBD1 (6 bases). V lost 10 bases to trimming and J lost 2 bases, with 20 bases between them. The CDR3 is made up of 15 amino acids. Germline-derived CDR1 and CDR2 are MDHEN and SYDVKM. The CDR3 region is CATTAGVRRQETQYF. The CDR3 coding sequence is TGTGCCACAACCGCAGGGGTTCGTCGGCAAGAGACCCAGTACTTC.

The chain employs TRBV11-2 and TRBJ2-2, with 14 nucleotides matching TRBD2. Germline trimming cut 5 bases from V and 7 bases from J; bases unmatched to any gene: 6. Germline CDR1 SGHAT, CDR2 FQNNGV. The length of the CDR3 is 16 residues. CDR3 nucleotides: TGTGCCAGCAGCCGACTAGCGGGAGGGCAAGGCGGGGAGCTGTTTTTT. The encoded protein is CASSRLAGGQGGELFF.

The chain employs TRBV5-4 and TRBJ1-2, with 7 bases identical to TRBD1. The junction had 6 bases not matched to a gene; V was cut back by 0 bases and J by 4 bases. CDR1 is SGHNT and CDR2 is YYREEE in the germline V gene (reference sequence). The CDR3 has 15 residues. The CDR3 spells CASSLGRGLGYGYTF. Here the CDR3 DNA reads TGTGCCAGCAGCTTGGGGAGGGGGCTCGGCTATGGCTACACCTTC.

J is TRBJ2-7 and V is TRBV30, with TRBD2 matching 11 bases. The V gene's germline CDR1 is GTSNPN and CDR2 SVGIG (reference sequence). The CDR3 length is 14 residues. V trimming: 4 bases; J trimming: 0 bases; junction bases outside the gene matches: 2. The DNA of the CDR3 is TGTGCCTGGACGGGACTAGCGGTCTCCTACGAGCAGTACTTC. This sequence encodes CAWTGLAVSYEQYF.

The V gene is TRBV28, the J gene TRBJ1-6; D is possibly TRBD1 (5 bases). The CDR3 runs to 15 residues. The V and J ends lost 6 bases and 9 bases respectively, with 18 bases between them. The germline CDR1 and CDR2 sequences are MDHEN and SYDVKM. The CDR3 nucleotides are TGTGCCAGCAGAGTGGCGGGGGTTGCGGCTTCACCCCTCCACTTT. Its translation is CASRVAGVAASPLHF.

The V and J genes are TRBV5-4 and TRBJ1-2; TRBD1 matches at 7 bases. This CDR3 region has 14 residues. Germline V gene sequence: CDR1 SGHNT, CDR2 YYREEE (reference sequence). Trimming removed 5 bases from V and 0 bases from J; junction bases left unmatched: 4. Written as DNA, the CDR3 is TGTGCCAGCAGTCCCGGGACAGCTAACTATGGCTACACCTTC. This encodes CASSPGTANYGYTF.

The chain uses TRBV6-4 and TRBJ2-1; TRBD2 aligns across 12 bases. Germline V CDR1 and CDR2: MRHNA, SNTAGT. The CDR3 is 16 residues long. V shed 7 bases, J shed 6 bases, and the junction held 10 bases outside the gene matches. The CDR3 bases are TGTGCCAGCACCGACGGGGCTAGCGGGAGGGCCAATGAGCAGTTCTTC. Translation: CASTDGASGRANEQFF.

The chain employs TRBV4-1 and TRBJ2-6, with D possibly matching TRBD1 (5 bases). Germline V gives CDR1 MGHRA, CDR2 YSYEKL. The CDR3 runs to 12 residues. Trimming stripped 5 bases from V and 10 bases from J, with 9 bases between. The DNA of the CDR3 is TGCGCCAGCAGCTCTCAGGGTAACGTCCTGACTTTC. It translates to CASSSQGNVLTF.

The chain links TRBV7-9 to TRBJ1-1; the D gene is possibly TRBD1 (6 bases). Trimming left V 5 bases short and J 1 base short, with 14 bases between. CDR1 is SEHNR, CDR2 FQNEAQ, per germline (reference sequence). This CDR3 spans 15 amino acids. The CDR3 protein is CASSPDRQANTEAFF. DNA for the CDR3: TGTGCCAGCAGCCCAGATAGACAGGCGAACACTGAAGCTTTCTTT.

This chain connects TRBV19 to TRBJ2-7; 8 bases line up with TRBD2. The V gene's germline CDR1 is LNHDA and CDR2 SQIVND (reference sequence). V gave up 3 bases and J gave up 2 bases; unmatched junction bases: 12. The CDR3 runs to 17 residues. CDR3 loop: CASSIRLAGPSPYEQYF. The CDR3 coding sequence is TGTGCCAGTAGTATTCGGCTAGCGGGCCCCTCCCCCTACGAGCAGTACTTC.

In this sample, this clone turned up a few times. The chain uses TRBV2 and TRBJ2-3; 13 bases are shared with TRBD2. The CDR3 is 15 residues long. The germline V gene encodes CDR1 SNHLY and CDR2 FYNNEI. V trimming: 6 bases; J trimming: 5 bases; junction bases outside the gene matches: 5. The CDR3 reads CASRGTSGKGDTQYF. CDR3 DNA sequence: TGTGCCAGCAGAGGGACTAGCGGGAAGGGAGATACGCAGTATTTT.

This clone was counted once. J is TRBJ1-1 and V is TRBV5-1; TRBD1 aligns across 12 bases. CDR1 is SGHRS and CDR2 is YFSETQ in the germline V gene. The CDR3 extends over 15 amino acids. Losses at the gene ends were 4 bases for V and 4 bases for J; bases not matched to a gene: 5. Written as DNA, the CDR3 is TGCGCCAGCAGCGACCCGGGACAGGGGGCCACTGAAGCTTTCTTT. This gives the protein CASSDPGQGATEAFF.

V usage is TRBV9 and J usage is TRBJ1-5, with D perhaps matching TRBD1 (6 bases). CDR3 size: 15 residues. V shed 2 bases and J shed 1 base, with 10 bases lying between them. Germline V gene sequence: CDR1 SGDLS, CDR2 YYNGEE. CDR3 in amino acids: CASSVTGASNQPQHF. The CDR3 DNA is TGTGCCAGCAGCGTGACAGGAGCCAGCAATCAGCCCCAGCATTTT.

The chain combines TRBV28 with TRBJ2-3; 10 bases agree with TRBD2. J gave up 5 bases and V 5 bases, and 4 bases lay outside the gene matches. Germline CDR1 reads MDHEN; CDR2 reads SYDVKM. CDR3 length: 14 residues. The CDR3 protein is CASSLSGRVDTQYF. The DNA for the CDR3 is TGTGCCAGCAGTCTAAGCGGGAGGGTAGATACGCAGTATTTT. Combining the CDR3 with reference TRBV28 and TRBJ2-3 gives the whole variable domain DVKVTQSSRYLVKRTGEKVFLECVQDMDHENMFWYRQDPGLGLRLIYFSYDVKMKEKGDIPEGYSVSREKKERFSLILESASTNQTSMYLCASSLSGRVDTQYFGPGTRLTVL.

V usage is TRBV11-3 and J usage is TRBJ2-1; weak D call: TRBD2 (10 bases). This CDR3 contains 18 residues. The germline CDR1 and CDR2 sequences are SGHNT and YENEEA. V dropped 4 bases and J dropped 5 bases, with 24 bases sitting between them. CDR3 region: CASSSDRGSTSGNNEQFF. The CDR3 DNA follows: TGTGCCAGCAGCTCGGACAGGGGCAGCACTAGCGGGAACAATGAGCAGTTCTTC.

The genes are TRBV19 and TRBJ1-2; 7 bases fit TRBD1. There are 14 residues in the CDR3. The trim removed 10 bases at V and 4 bases at J, leaving 12 bases unmatched. CDR1 LNHDA and CDR2 SQIVND come from the germline V gene (reference sequence). The CDR3 coding sequence is TGTGCCACTACGGCGACAGGGCCTTTCTATGGCTACACCTTC. Its translation: CATTATGPFYGYTF.

J is TRBJ2-3 and V is TRBV4-1, with D perhaps matching TRBD2 (6 bases). V dropped 4 bases and J dropped 1 base, with 15 bases sitting between them. The germline V gene has CDR1 MGHRA and CDR2 YSYEKL. The CDR3 is 16 residues long. In DNA, the CDR3 is TGCGCCAGCAGCCCTATTGGGGGGACGGGCACAGATACGCAGTATTTT. Translation: CASSPIGGTGTDTQYF.

V usage is TRBV14 and J usage is TRBJ2-7; 14 nucleotides align to TRBD2. J lost 10 bases, V lost 4 bases, and 3 bases had no gene match. CDR3 size: 13 residues. Germline V CDR1 and CDR2: SGHDN, FVKESK. The DNA for the CDR3 is TGTGCCAGCAGCCCCGGGACTAGCGGGAGACAGTACTTC. Translated, it gives CASSPGTSGRQYF.

The chain combines TRBV5-1 with TRBJ1-4; D may be TRBD1 (5 bases). This CDR3 comprises 17 residues. Germline values: CDR1 SGHRS, CDR2 YFSETQ. V was cut by 0 bases and J by 3 bases, with 15 bases left in between. The DNA for the CDR3 is TGCGCCAGCAGCTTGGACCCTCAGGGCTCAGCTAATGAAAAACTGTTTTTT. Its translation is CASSLDPQGSANEKLFF.

The J gene is TRBJ1-2, the V gene TRBV2; a weak D match, TRBD1 (6 bases). Trimming pared 3 bases from V and 5 bases from J, leaving 19 bases between. The CDR3 contains 16 residues. CDR1 and CDR2 from the germline V gene are SNHLY and FYNNEI. In DNA, the CDR3 is TGTGCCAGCAGTGATCCATTGGGGGGGCGAGGATATGGCTACACCTTC. Translated, it gives CASSDPLGGRGYGYTF.

In regard to this clone: One junction end does not reproduce the germline sequence, and a read error may be involved. The V call is TRBV11-2, the J call TRBJ2-1; the D gene is possibly TRBD2 (6 bases). CDR1 SGHAT and CDR2 FQNNGV come from the germline V gene. CDR3 length equals 13 residues. The CDR3 loop reads CASSLGEVGLLLF. The CDR3 DNA follows: TGTGCCAGCAGCTTAGGGGAGGTTGGGCTTTTGCTCTTC. Looking up the rest from reference TRBV11-2 and TRBJ2-1 gives the full variable domain: EAGVAQSPRYKIIEKRQSVAFWCNPISGHATLYWYQQILGQGPKLLIQFQNNGVVDDSQLPKDRFSAERLKGVDSTLKIQPAKLEDSAVYLCASSLGEVGLLLFGPGTRLTVL.

This clone was seen just once. The V and J genes are TRBV24-1 and TRBJ2-3, with 9 bases that match TRBD1. Germline values: CDR1 KGHDR, CDR2 SFDVKD. Losses at the gene ends were 1 base for V and 6 bases for J; bases not matched to a gene: 4. The CDR3 contains 15 residues. The CDR3, as DNA: TGTGCCACCAGTGATTTTCGGACAGGGGTGGATACGCAGTATTTT. Its protein product is CATSDFRTGVDTQYF.

The chain uses TRBV5-1 and TRBJ1-2; TRBD1 matches at 7 bases. Germline trimming cut 4 bases from V and 2 bases from J; bases unmatched to any gene: 5. The germline V gene encodes CDR1 SGHRS and CDR2 YFSETQ. CDR3 length: 14 amino acids. This chain's CDR3 is CASSPTGVNYGYTF. The DNA of the CDR3 is TGCGCCAGCAGCCCAACAGGGGTAAACTATGGCTACACCTTC.